The 20 T cell receptor beta chains listed next were all sequenced from one sample in a study of shared clonotypes between healthy human individuals. Profiled with immunoSEQ multiplex PCR; TCRdb holds only in-frame clones, not every one. Here the sample spans 200,000 to 250,000 clones, approximately 70% being singletons. Input material: memory CD4+ T cells sorted from blood. Subset of the sample: CD45RA-negative fraction. The receptors stem from a man younger than 45 in good health.

A word on this clone: The same CDR3 can be traced to other DNA sequences in this sample. The CDR3 DNA sequence: TGTGCCAGCAGTGAACAGGGTCCCACCGGGGAGCTGTTTTTT. Its protein product is CASSEQGPTGELFF. This sequence joins TRBV2 and TRBJ2-2, with a weak D call TRBD1 (5 bases). Germline CDR1 SNHLY, CDR2 FYNNEI. Trimming stripped 2 bases from V and 4 bases from J, with 8 bases between. The CDR3 covers 14 residues.

This rearrangement joins TRBV18 to TRBJ2-3; D might be TRBD2 (5 bases). Germline CDR1 reads KGHSH; CDR2 reads LQKENI. The CDR3 is 15 residues long. The germline V and J ends were trimmed by 5 bases and 1 base, with 13 bases remaining between them. CDR3 sequence: CASSYSTGGTDTQYF. CDR3 sequence (DNA): TGTGCCAGCTCATACTCTACCGGGGGCACAGATACGCAGTATTTT.

The chain uses TRBV27 and TRBJ2-1; TRBD2 agrees at 7 bases. CDR3 length: 16 amino acids. In germline, CDR1 is MNHEY, CDR2 SMNVEV (reference sequence). The junction had 11 bases not matched to a gene; V was cut back by 5 bases and J by 4 bases. CDR3 region: CASSPYSGYPYNEQFF. CDR3 in DNA: TGTGCCAGCAGTCCCTATAGCGGGTACCCTTACAATGAGCAGTTCTTC.

CDR3 nucleotides: TGTGCCAGCAGCACTGGACAGGGGGTGAACTATGGCTACACCTTC. Amino acid sequence: CASSTGQGVNYGYTF. This chain uses TRBV7-2 with TRBJ1-2, with 10 positions matching TRBD1. J gave up 2 bases and V 5 bases, and 5 bases lay outside the gene matches. The CDR3 is made up of 15 amino acids. The V gene's germline CDR1 is SGHTA and CDR2 FQGNSA.

In its sample, this clone was seen once. V is TRBV5-4 and J is TRBJ2-1; D is unclear. With 2 bases removed from V and 4 bases from J, the gap between germline ends came to 13 bases. Germline V CDR1 and CDR2: SGHNT, YYREEE (reference sequence). This CDR3 comprises 15 residues. CDR3 nucleotides: TGTGCCAGCAGCTTAACCCCCAGAGGATACAATGAGCAGTTCTTC. This codes for CASSLTPRGYNEQFF.

This rearrangement joins TRBV5-1 to TRBJ2-1; 9 positions agree with TRBD1. V was clipped by 0 bases and J by 4 bases; unmatched bases: 5. The CDR3 contains 16 residues. Germline CDR1 reads SGHRS; CDR2 reads YFSETQ. CDR3 coding DNA: TGCGCCAGCAGCTTGGTGGCGACAGGGGGTTACAATGAGCAGTTCTTC. Protein sequence: CASSLVATGGYNEQFF. Using reference TRBV5-1 and TRBJ2-1 for the parts outside the CDR3, the full variable domain is KAGVTQTPRYLIKTRGQQVTLSCSPISGHRSVSWYQQTPGQGLQFLFEYFSETQRNKGNFPGRFSGRQFSNSRSEMNVSTLELGDSALYLCASSLVATGGYNEQFFGPGTRLTVL.

The gene calls are TRBV4-2 and TRBJ2-3; no clear D gene. V lost 0 bases, J lost 7 bases, and 8 bases lay in between. The CDR3 length is 13 residues. Germline assignment: CDR1 LGHNA and CDR2 YNFKEQ. The CDR3 coding sequence is TGTGCCAGCAGCCAAGATAGCATGAATACGCAGTATTTT. Translating gives CASSQDSMNTQYF.

This clone was observed a few times. V gene TRBV2 combines with J gene TRBJ1-1; D ambiguous. Trimming removed 4 bases at V and 3 bases at J, with 6 bases between. Germline lookup yields CDR1 SNHLY and CDR2 FYNNEI. The CDR3 spans 12 residues. CDR3: CASSGPYTEAFF. The CDR3 DNA reads as TGTGCCAGCAGTGGACCCTACACTGAAGCTTTCTTT.

V is TRBV5-8 and J is TRBJ2-2, with D possibly TRBD2 on 5 matching bases. The V and J ends lost 2 bases and 10 bases respectively, with 12 bases between them. The CDR3 is 13 amino acids. Looked up from germline, CDR1 is SGHTS and CDR2 is YDEGEE. The DNA of the CDR3 is TGTGCCAGCAGCTTATCGAGGGCCTTGGAGCTGTTTTTT. Translation gives CASSLSRALELFF.

V gene TRBV18 combines with J gene TRBJ1-2; 8 nucleotides agree with TRBD1. From germline, CDR1 is KGHSH and CDR2 LQKENI. This CDR3 region has 15 residues. V shed 3 bases and J 6 bases; nucleotides not matched to a gene: 9. The DNA of the CDR3 is TGTGCCAGCTCACCGGGGACAGGCTTCGATAATGGCTACACCTTC. It codes for CASSPGTGFDNGYTF. The full variable domain, its missing parts supplied by reference TRBV18 and TRBJ1-2, is NAGVMQNPRHLVRRRGQEARLRCSPMKGHSHVYWYRQLPEEGLKFMVYLQKENIIDESGMPKERFSAEFPKEGPSILRIQQVVRGDSAAYFCASSPGTGFDNGYTFGSGTRLTVV.

The chain uses TRBV7-9 and TRBJ2-3; 7 bases are shared with TRBD2. V trimming: 3 bases; J trimming: 3 bases; junction bases outside the gene matches: 9. Germline-derived CDR1 and CDR2 are SEHNR and FQNEAQ (reference sequence). The CDR3 spans 16 residues. CDR3 sequence: CASSFPTLATTDTQYF. The DNA of the CDR3 is TGTGCCAGCAGCTTTCCTACACTAGCGACGACAGATACGCAGTATTTT. The variable domain in full, with the rest retrieved from reference TRBV7-9 and TRBJ2-3, is DTGVSQNPRHKITKRGQNVTFRCDPISEHNRLYWYRQTLGQGPEFLTYFQNEAQLEKSRLLSDRFSAERPKGSFSTLEIQRTEQGDSAMYLCASSFPTLATTDTQYFGPGTRLTVL.

This sequence joins TRBV11-2 and TRBJ2-2; D assignment may be TRBD1 or TRBD2 (5 bases each). Germline assignment: CDR1 SGHAT and CDR2 FQNNGV. The V end was cut by 5 bases, the J end by 6 bases, with 22 bases between. The CDR3 is 17 amino acids. Here the CDR3 reads CASSPVRGARPPGELFF. CDR3 nucleotides: TGTGCCAGCAGCCCCGTCCGGGGCGCCAGGCCACCCGGGGAGCTGTTTTTT.

This clone was seen repeatedly, ten times or more. The junction differs from germline at one of its ends, possibly a read error. This chain connects TRBV7-8 to TRBJ2-7, with D uncertain. The germline CDR1 and CDR2 sequences are SGHVS and FQNEAQ. This CDR3 has 13 residues. CDR3 nucleotides: TGTGCCAGCAGCTTATTTGACCGGGCCCACTTCGCCTTC. Amino acids: CASSLFDRAHFAF.

This clone came up once. J is TRBJ2-7 and V is TRBV25-1, with TRBD1 matching 7 bases. CDR3 length equals 14 residues. J was trimmed by 3 bases and V by 2 bases; bases with no gene match: 4. The germline V gene encodes CDR1 MGHDK and CDR2 SYGVNS. The CDR3 nucleotides are TGTGCCAGCAGTGAAGAGGGGGCGCTCTACGAGCAGTACTTC. Its protein product is CASSEEGALYEQYF.

The rearrangement uses TRBV27 and TRBJ2-7, with 8 bases matching TRBD2. Germline V CDR1 and CDR2: MNHEY, SMNVEV (reference sequence). The V gene end was trimmed by 3 bases and the J gene end by 4 bases; junction bases not matched to a gene: 14. The length of the CDR3 is 17 residues. The CDR3 DNA reads as TGTGCCAGCAGTTTTAATAGCCCAGCGGGAGTCTTGTACGAGCAGTACTTC. This codes for CASSFNSPAGVLYEQYF.

Only a few counts were recorded for this clone. The chain is built from TRBV5-4 and TRBJ2-5, with 8 bases fitting TRBD2. This CDR3 has 14 amino acids. In germline, CDR1 is SGHNT, CDR2 YYREEE (reference sequence). V lost 7 bases to trimming and J lost 5 bases; unmatched junction nucleotides: 10. The CDR3 loop is CASREGGLGETQYF. CDR3 sequence (DNA): TGTGCCAGCCGGGAGGGGGGTCTGGGGGAGACCCAGTACTTC.

The V and J genes are TRBV5-1 and TRBJ1-4; the D is unclear. CDR1 and CDR2 (germline): SGHRS, YFSETQ. The CDR3 loop spans 15 amino acids. V was shortened by 0 bases and J by 4 bases, with 10 bases between the two germline ends. This chain's CDR3 is CASSLDGSGNEKLFF. The CDR3 DNA reads TGCGCCAGCAGCTTGGATGGCAGCGGTAATGAAAAACTGTTTTTT.

CDR3 nucleotide sequence: TGTGCCAGCAGCTTAATGGGGGGACAGGGGGCGAGGTACGAGCAGTACTTC. This encodes CASSLMGGQGARYEQYF. This chain joins TRBV7-2 and TRBJ2-7, with TRBD1 matching over 12 bases. Trimming removed 2 bases from V and 4 bases from J; junction bases left unmatched: 9. The V gene's germline CDR1 is SGHTA and CDR2 FQGNSA. The length of the CDR3 is 17 residues.

The J gene is TRBJ2-3, the V gene TRBV5-1; D uncertain. The CDR3 has 14 amino acids. From germline, CDR1 is SGHRS and CDR2 YFSETQ. V lost 1 base and J lost 6, with 12 bases in between. This chain's CDR3 is CASSLLDGTDTQYF. The CDR3 DNA sequence: TGCGCCAGCAGCTTGCTCGACGGAACGGATACGCAGTATTTT.

CDR3 nucleotide sequence: TGTGCCAGCAGTCGGGACACCACAGATACGCAGTATTTT. Translating gives CASSRDTTDTQYF. V usage is TRBV2 and J usage is TRBJ2-3, with TRBD1 as a possible D gene (6 bases). CDR3 length: 13 amino acids. Trimming cost V 5 bases and J 2 bases, with 8 bases left between them. Germline V gene lookup returns CDR1 SNHLY and CDR2 FYNNEI.